These 6 T cell receptor beta chains were sequenced from one sample in a study of cytomegalovirus exposure and HLA in healthy donors. The PCR ran on 60 Vbeta and 13 Jbeta primers. The assay was immunoSEQ multiplex PCR, and TCRdb's table has in-frame clones only and misses some. The sample has roughly 140,000 clones, about 73% seen once. The source material was PBMCs. All receptors come from a man in his forties in good health and CMV-seropositive.

The chain uses TRBV14 and TRBJ2-1, with 8 nucleotides matching TRBD2. This CDR3 comprises 15 residues. Germline trimming cut 4 bases from V and 7 bases from J; bases unmatched to any gene: 9. Germline CDR1 is SGHDN and CDR2 is FVKESK. The CDR3 here is CASSLLWSGGNEQFF. DNA for the CDR3: TGTGCCAGCAGCCTTCTGTGGTCGGGAGGGAATGAGCAGTTCTTC.

This clone was observed a handful of times. This chain connects TRBV11-3 to TRBJ2-1; possible D gene TRBD2, 6 bases. Germline values: CDR1 SGHNT, CDR2 YENEEA. This CDR3 region has 16 residues. The ends were cut back, 3 bases at V and 5 bases at J, with 17 bases in the middle. The CDR3 nucleotides read TGTGCCAGCAGCTTTAACGGGAGAGGGTCCCACAATGAGCAGTTCTTC. Translation: CASSFNGRGSHNEQFF.

J is TRBJ1-4 and V is TRBV7-9, with D perhaps matching TRBD1 (5 bases). Germline assignment: CDR1 SEHNR and CDR2 FQNEAQ (reference sequence). The CDR3 loop spans 14 amino acids. The V end was cut by 0 bases, the J end by 7 bases, with 9 bases between. The CDR3 loop is CASSLAQGGEKLFF. CDR3 DNA sequence: TGTGCCAGCAGCTTAGCGCAGGGCGGTGAAAAACTGTTTTTT. Together with reference TRBV7-9 and TRBJ1-4, the CDR3 gives the full variable domain: DTGVSQNPRHKITKRGQNVTFRCDPISEHNRLYWYRQTLGQGPEFLTYFQNEAQLEKSRLLSDRFSAERPKGSFSTLEIQRTEQGDSAMYLCASSLAQGGEKLFFGSGTQLSVL.

This clone was counted a few times. J is TRBJ2-5 and V is TRBV29-1; 9 nucleotides match TRBD2. Germline CDR1 reads SQVTM; CDR2 reads ANQGSEA. The CDR3 totals 15 residues. The trim removed 1 base at V and 5 bases at J, leaving 8 bases unmatched. DNA for the CDR3: TGCAGCGTTGAAGTAGCGGGAGACGGCTGGGAGACCCAGTACTTC. Amino acids: CSVEVAGDGWETQYF. Based on the CDR3 plus reference TRBV29-1 and TRBJ2-5, the full variable domain is SAVISQKPSRDICQRGTSLTIQCQVDSQVTMMFWYRQQPGQSLTLIATANQGSEATYESGFVIDKFPISRPNLTFSTLTVSNMSPEDSSIYLCSVEVAGDGWETQYFGPGTRLLVL.

The V call is TRBV6-4, the J call TRBJ1-6; D gene unclear. The germline V and J ends were trimmed by 2 bases and 7 bases, with 6 bases remaining between them. The germline V gene has CDR1 MRHNA and CDR2 SNTAGT. The length of the CDR3 is 13 residues. The CDR3 spells CASSDTGNSPLHF. The CDR3 nucleotides are TGTGCCAGCAGTGACACGGGGAATTCACCCCTCCACTTT.

The V and J genes are TRBV25-1 and TRBJ1-4, with TRBD1 matching 7 bases. The CDR3 loop spans 14 amino acids. Germline V gene lookup returns CDR1 MGHDK and CDR2 SYGVNS. The V gene end was trimmed by 6 bases and the J gene end by 8 bases; junction bases not matched to a gene: 9. CDR3 sequence (DNA): TGTGCCAGCAGCGATGACAGGGATGGAGAAAAACTGTTTTTT. Translating it yields CASSDDRDGEKLFF.